Below, one TCR beta chain is given with its context. Its target is not known. This sample stems from a study of cytomegalovirus exposure and HLA in healthy donors. Study-level points and caveats: Within an earlier analysis, most TCR beta V segments proved productive either about 87% or about 30% of the time.

A multiplex PCR was run with 60 Vbeta primers and 13 Jbeta primers. Repertoires were generated with immunoSEQ multiplex PCR, while TCRdb's copy carries only in-frame clones and drops some. The repertoire includes about 150,000 clones, roughly 82% of them detected once, and 5.5% to 8.5% sits in the top ten. The CDR3 is made up of 16 amino acids. From germline, CDR1 is MNHEY and CDR2 SVGAGI. V shed 2 bases and J shed 3 bases, with 15 bases lying between them. Sequenced sample: PBMCs. This TCR came from a woman between 45 and 65 years old in good health and CMV-seropositive. V is TRBV6-5 and J is TRBJ2-3, with TRBD2 as a possible D gene (7 bases). The CDR3 nucleotides are TGTGCCAGCAGTTACGGAGGAGGGGGGGGTACAGATACGCAGTATTTT. Translation: CASSYGGGGGTDTQYF.